The 10 T cell receptor beta chains given below trace back to one sample, sequenced in a study of technical replicates of blood from several donors. This table comes from immunoSEQ multiplex PCR, and its TCRdb copy is limited to in-frame clones, with some not included. The repertoire has approximately 79,000 clones, over 90% of them found once; the top ten carry about 0.4%. The sample taken for sequencing was T cells isolated from PBMCs. The receptors were gathered from a human donor in good health.

The rearrangement uses TRBV28 and TRBJ2-7, with D maybe TRBD1 (5 bases). V was pared by 5 bases and J by 1 base, with 15 bases between. CDR3 length: 15 amino acids. Germline lookup yields CDR1 MDHEN and CDR2 SYDVKM. The CDR3 bases are TGTGCCAGCAGTCCGACAGAGACCTTTTCCTACGAGCAGTACTTC. Its protein product is CASSPTETFSYEQYF.

This sequence joins TRBV5-1 and TRBJ2-1; 11 nucleotides align to TRBD2. From germline, CDR1 is SGHRS and CDR2 YFSETQ. This CDR3 is 15 amino acids long. V gave up 4 bases and J gave up 5 bases; unmatched junction bases: 5. CDR3 DNA sequence: TGCGCCAGCAGCCAAACTAGCGGGAGCCACAATGAGCAGTTCTTC. Protein: CASSQTSGSHNEQFF.

This chain links TRBV12-5 with TRBJ1-1; D gene ambiguous. The CDR3 is made up of 12 amino acids. Germline V gene sequence: CDR1 LGHNT, CDR2 FRNRAP. The V and J ends lost 5 bases and 2 bases respectively, with 6 bases between them. CDR3 loop: CASGLSNTEAFF. The DNA for the CDR3 is TGTGCTAGTGGTCTGAGTAACACTGAAGCTTTCTTT.

The J gene is TRBJ2-2, the V gene TRBV7-3; 8 nucleotides agree with TRBD2. Looked up from germline, CDR1 is SGHTA and CDR2 is FQGTGA. V trimming: 1 base; J trimming: 5 bases; junction bases outside the gene matches: 9. The CDR3 sequence is 17 residues long. CDR3: CASSLNAGLVGTGELFF. CDR3 sequence (DNA): TGTGCCAGCAGCTTAAACGCGGGACTAGTGGGGACCGGGGAGCTGTTTTTT.

The gene calls are TRBV14 and TRBJ2-7; TRBD1 aligns across 7 bases. V was clipped by 4 bases and J by 2 bases; unmatched bases: 5. The CDR3 has 14 amino acids. Germline CDR1 is SGHDN and CDR2 is FVKESK. The CDR3 loop reads CASSPGTATYEQYF. The DNA for the CDR3 is TGTGCCAGCAGCCCCGGGACAGCAACCTACGAGCAGTACTTC.

The chain joins TRBV7-6 to TRBJ1-3; D call uncertain. Trimming took 1 base from V and 0 from J, leaving 16 bases between them. This CDR3 is 18 amino acids long. Germline V gene lookup returns CDR1 SGHVS and CDR2 FNYEAQ. CDR3 sequence (DNA): TGTGCCAGCAGCTTAGACGGTGGGAGTCCCCACTCTGGAAACACCATATATTTT. Translation gives CASSLDGGSPHSGNTIYF. Looking up the rest from reference TRBV7-6 and TRBJ1-3 gives the full variable domain: GAGVSQSPRYKVTKRGQDVALRCDPISGHVSLYWYRQALGQGPEFLTYFNYEAQQDKSGLPNDRFSAERPEGSISTLTIQRTEQRDSAMYRCASSLDGGSPHSGNTIYFGEGSWLTVV.

V is TRBV4-1 and J is TRBJ2-1, with D possibly matching TRBD2 (6 bases). V lost 7 bases and J lost 2, with 15 bases in between. Germline loops: CDR1 MGHRA, CDR2 YSYEKL. CDR3 length: 15 amino acids. The CDR3 loop reads CASKISGGAYNEQFF. The CDR3 DNA follows: TGCGCCAGCAAAATCTCTGGAGGGGCCTACAATGAGCAGTTCTTC.

The CDR3 sequence is CASSRPLLTGTSGHNEQFF. CDR3 nucleotides: TGTGCCAGCAGTCGCCCCCTTCTGACCGGGACTAGCGGCCACAATGAGCAGTTCTTC. V is TRBV7-9 and J is TRBJ2-1, with 11 bases that match TRBD2. Germline CDR1 is SEHNR and CDR2 is FQNEAQ (reference sequence). J gave up 5 bases and V 6 bases, and 18 bases lay outside the gene matches. The CDR3 is 19 amino acids.

The chain links TRBV29-1 to TRBJ2-2; a weak D match, TRBD1 (5 bases). V gave up 1 base and J gave up 1 base, with 10 bases separating them. CDR3 length: 15 residues. Per the germline V gene, CDR1 is SQVTM and CDR2 is ANQGSEA. CDR3 loop: CSVEVERGNTGELFF. The CDR3 DNA follows: TGCAGCGTTGAAGTTGAAAGGGGGAACACCGGGGAGCTGTTTTTT.

The sample holds one count of this clone. This chain uses TRBV4-3 with TRBJ2-7; 10 bases match TRBD2. CDR3 length: 20 amino acids. The V gene end was trimmed by 0 bases and the J gene end by 0 bases; junction bases not matched to a gene: 14. Germline lookup yields CDR1 LGHNA and CDR2 YSLEER. CDR3 nucleotides: TGCGCCAGCAGCCAAGACCCCTTAACTAGCGGGGCCCTTAGCTCCTACGAGCAGTACTTC. This translates into CASSQDPLTSGALSSYEQYF.